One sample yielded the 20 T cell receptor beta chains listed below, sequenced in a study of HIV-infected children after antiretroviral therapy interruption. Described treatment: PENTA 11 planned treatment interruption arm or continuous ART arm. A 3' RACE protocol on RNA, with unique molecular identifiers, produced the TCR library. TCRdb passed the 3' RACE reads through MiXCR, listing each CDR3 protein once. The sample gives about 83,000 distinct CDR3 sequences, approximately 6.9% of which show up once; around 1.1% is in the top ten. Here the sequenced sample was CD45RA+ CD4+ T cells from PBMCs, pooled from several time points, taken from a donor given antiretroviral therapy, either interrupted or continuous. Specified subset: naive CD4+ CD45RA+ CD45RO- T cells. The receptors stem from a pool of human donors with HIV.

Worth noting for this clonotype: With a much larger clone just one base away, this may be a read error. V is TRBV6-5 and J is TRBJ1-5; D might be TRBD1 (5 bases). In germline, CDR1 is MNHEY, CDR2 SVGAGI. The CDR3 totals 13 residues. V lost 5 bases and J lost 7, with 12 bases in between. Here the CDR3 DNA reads TGTGCCAGCAGTCAGGGAGGCGACCAGCCCCAGCATTTT. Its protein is CASSQGGDQPQHF.

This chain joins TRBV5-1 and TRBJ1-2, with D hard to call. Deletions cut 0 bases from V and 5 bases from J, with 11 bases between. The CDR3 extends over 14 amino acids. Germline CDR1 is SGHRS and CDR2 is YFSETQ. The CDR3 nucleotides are TGCGCCAGCAGCTTGGAAGGACGGAGTTATGGCTACACCTTC. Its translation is CASSLEGRSYGYTF.

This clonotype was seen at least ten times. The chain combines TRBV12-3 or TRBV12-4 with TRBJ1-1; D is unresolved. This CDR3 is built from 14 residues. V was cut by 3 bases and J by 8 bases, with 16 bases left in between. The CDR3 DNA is TGTGCCAGCAGTTTTTCCATAGCGTCTCCCGAAGCTTTCTTT. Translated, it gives CASSFSIASPEAFF.

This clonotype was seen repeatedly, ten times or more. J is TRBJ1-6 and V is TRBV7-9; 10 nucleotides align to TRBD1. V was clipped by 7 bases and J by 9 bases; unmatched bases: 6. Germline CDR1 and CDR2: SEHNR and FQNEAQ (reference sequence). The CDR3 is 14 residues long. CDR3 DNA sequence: TGTGCCAGCACCCTGGACAGGGGGGTTTCACCCCTCCACTTT. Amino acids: CASTLDRGVSPLHF.

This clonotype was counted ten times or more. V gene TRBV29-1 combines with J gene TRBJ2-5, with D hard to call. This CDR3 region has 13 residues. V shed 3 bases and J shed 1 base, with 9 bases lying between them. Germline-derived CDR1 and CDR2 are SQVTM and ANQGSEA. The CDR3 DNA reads TGCAGCGTTGACAAGGCAGGCCAAGAGACCCAGTACTTC. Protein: CSVDKAGQETQYF. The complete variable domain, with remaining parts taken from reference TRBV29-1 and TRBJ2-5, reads SAVISQKPSRDICQRGTSLTIQCQVDSQVTMMFWYRQQPGQSLTLIATANQGSEATYESGFVIDKFPISRPNLTFSTLTVSNMSPEDSSIYLCSVDKAGQETQYFGPGTRLLVL.

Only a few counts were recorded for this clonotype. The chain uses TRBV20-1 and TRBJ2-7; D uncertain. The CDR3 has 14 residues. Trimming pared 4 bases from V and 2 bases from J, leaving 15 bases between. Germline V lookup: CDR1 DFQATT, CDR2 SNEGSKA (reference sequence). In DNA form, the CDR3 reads TGCAGTGCTACTCCCCCCGGGTTGACCTACGAGCAGTACTTC. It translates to CSATPPGLTYEQYF.

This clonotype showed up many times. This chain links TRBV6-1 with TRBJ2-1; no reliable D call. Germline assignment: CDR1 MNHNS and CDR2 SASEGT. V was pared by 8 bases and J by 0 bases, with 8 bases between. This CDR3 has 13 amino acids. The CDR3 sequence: CASQVNSYNEQFF. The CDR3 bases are TGTGCCAGCCAAGTAAACTCCTACAATGAGCAGTTCTTC.

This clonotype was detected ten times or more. In nucleotides, the CDR3 is TGTGCCAGCAGCTTAGTCGGACTAGCCCCGCAGTACTTC. This translates into CASSLVGLAPQYF. V and J are TRBV7-9 and TRBJ2-7; 8 nucleotides line up with TRBD2. The ends lost 1 base at V and 9 bases at J; junction bases unmatched: 5. The CDR3 runs 13 residues. Germline CDR1 SEHNR, CDR2 FQNEAQ (reference sequence).

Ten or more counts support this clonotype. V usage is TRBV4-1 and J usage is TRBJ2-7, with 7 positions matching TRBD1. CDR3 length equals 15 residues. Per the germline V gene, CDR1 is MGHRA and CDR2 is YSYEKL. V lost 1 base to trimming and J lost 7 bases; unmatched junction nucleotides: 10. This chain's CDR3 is CASSQAGGNLREQYF. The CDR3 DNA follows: TGCGCCAGCAGCCAAGCAGGGGGAAACCTCCGTGAGCAGTACTTC.

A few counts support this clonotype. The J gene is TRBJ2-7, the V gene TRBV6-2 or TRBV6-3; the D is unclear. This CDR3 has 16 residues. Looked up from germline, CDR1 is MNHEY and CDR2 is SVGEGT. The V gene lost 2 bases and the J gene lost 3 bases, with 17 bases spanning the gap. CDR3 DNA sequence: TGTGCCAGCAGTTACGGCCAGGAAGGTGCCCTCTACGAGCAGTACTTC. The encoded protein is CASSYGQEGALYEQYF.

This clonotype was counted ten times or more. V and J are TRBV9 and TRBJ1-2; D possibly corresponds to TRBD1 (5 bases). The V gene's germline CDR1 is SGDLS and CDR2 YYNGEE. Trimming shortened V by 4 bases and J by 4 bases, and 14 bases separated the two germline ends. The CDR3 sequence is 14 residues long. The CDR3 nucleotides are TGTGCCAGCAGCCCACCGGACAAGCCCTATGGCTACACCTTC. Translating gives CASSPPDKPYGYTF.

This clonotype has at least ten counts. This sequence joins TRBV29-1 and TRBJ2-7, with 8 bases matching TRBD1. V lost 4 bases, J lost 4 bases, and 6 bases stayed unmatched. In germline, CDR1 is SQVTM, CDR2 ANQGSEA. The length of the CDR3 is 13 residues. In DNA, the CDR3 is TGCAGCGTTGTGCAGGGGGCTATGTACGAGCAGTACTTC. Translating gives CSVVQGAMYEQYF.

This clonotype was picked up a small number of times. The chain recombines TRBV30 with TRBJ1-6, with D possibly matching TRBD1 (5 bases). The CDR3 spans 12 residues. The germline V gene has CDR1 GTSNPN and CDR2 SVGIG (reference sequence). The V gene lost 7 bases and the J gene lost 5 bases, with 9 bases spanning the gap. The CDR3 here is CASQGDNSPLHF. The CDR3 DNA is TGTGCCTCCCAGGGCGATAATTCACCCCTCCACTTT. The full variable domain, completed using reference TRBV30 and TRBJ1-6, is SQTIHQWPATLVQPVGSPLSLECTVEGTSNPNLYWYRQAAGRGLQLLFYSVGIGQISSEVPQNLSASRPQDRQFILSSKKLLLSDSGFYLCASQGDNSPLHFGNGTRLTVT.

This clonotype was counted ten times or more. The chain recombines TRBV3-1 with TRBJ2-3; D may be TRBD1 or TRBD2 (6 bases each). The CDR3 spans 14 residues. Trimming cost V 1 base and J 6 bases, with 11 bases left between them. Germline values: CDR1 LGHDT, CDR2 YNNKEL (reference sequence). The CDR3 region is CASSQGGAGDTQYF. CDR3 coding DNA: TGTGCCAGCAGCCAAGGGGGGGCGGGGGATACGCAGTATTTT.

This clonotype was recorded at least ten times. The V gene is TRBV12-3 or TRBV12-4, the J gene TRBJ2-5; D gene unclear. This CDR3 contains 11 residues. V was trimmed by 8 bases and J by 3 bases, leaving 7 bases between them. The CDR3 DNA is TGTGCCAGCCGAAGGGAAGAGACCCAGTACTTC. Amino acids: CASRREETQYF.

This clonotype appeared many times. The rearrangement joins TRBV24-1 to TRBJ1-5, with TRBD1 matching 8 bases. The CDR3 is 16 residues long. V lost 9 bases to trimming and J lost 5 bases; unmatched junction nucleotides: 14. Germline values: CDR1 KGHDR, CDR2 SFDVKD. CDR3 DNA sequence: TGTGCCACCCCACCCCGGGACAGGTGTACTTATCAGCCCCAGCATTTT. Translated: CATPPRDRCTYQPQHF.

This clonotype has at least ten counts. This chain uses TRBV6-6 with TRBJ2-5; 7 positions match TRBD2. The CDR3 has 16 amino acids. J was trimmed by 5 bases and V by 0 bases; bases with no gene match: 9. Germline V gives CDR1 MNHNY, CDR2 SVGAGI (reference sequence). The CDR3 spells CASSYSMGGGGETQYF. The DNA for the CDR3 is TGTGCCAGCAGTTACTCGATGGGGGGGGGAGGCGAGACCCAGTACTTC.

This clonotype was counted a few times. CDR3: CASSSMGRYNSPLHF. CDR3 DNA: TGTGCCAGCAGTTCTATGGGACGGTATAATTCACCCCTCCACTTT. This chain joins TRBV12-3 or TRBV12-4 and TRBJ1-6; D perhaps matches TRBD1 (5 bases). The CDR3 runs to 15 residues. Between the trimmed V and J ends, which lost 4 bases and 4 bases, there was a span of 11 bases.

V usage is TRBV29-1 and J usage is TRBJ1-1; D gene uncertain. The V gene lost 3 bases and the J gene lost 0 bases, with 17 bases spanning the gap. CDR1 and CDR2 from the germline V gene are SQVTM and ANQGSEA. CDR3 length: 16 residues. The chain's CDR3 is CSVEAPSPLMNTEAFF. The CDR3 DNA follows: TGCAGCGTTGAGGCGCCCAGCCCCCTTATGAACACTGAAGCTTTCTTT.

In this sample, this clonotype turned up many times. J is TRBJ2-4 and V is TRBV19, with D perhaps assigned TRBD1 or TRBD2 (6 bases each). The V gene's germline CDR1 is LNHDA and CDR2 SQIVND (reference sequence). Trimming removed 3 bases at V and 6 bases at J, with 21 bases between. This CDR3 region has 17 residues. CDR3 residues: CASSIRTGADGANIQYF. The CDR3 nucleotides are TGTGCCAGTAGTATTCGTACGGGGGCAGATGGGGCAAACATTCAGTACTTC.